This T cell receptor (beta chain) was profiled in a study of shared clonotypes between healthy human individuals. The CDR3 runs to 15 residues. Germline V gene sequence: CDR1 LGHNA, CDR2 YNFKEQ. Trimming removed 0 bases at V and 7 bases at J, with 15 bases between. On this clone itself: Its antigen is still unknown.

Everyone who donated was a Caucasian adult who lived in Nashville, Tennessee. CD4+ cells underwent separation, giving CD45RA+ naive and CD45RA-negative memory subsets. DNA at approximately 200 ng, tens of thousands of T cell genomes, went into sorted-subset replicate PCRs. Measured with immunoSEQ multiplex PCR; TCRdb has only the in-frame clones, and not every one. The table has 550,000 to 850,000 clones, roughly 70% seen once. Notes on the study in general: Naive subsets usually exceeded memory subsets in estimated richness.

The origin of this receptor is a woman under 40 in good health. The sample was memory CD4+ T cells sorted from blood. Subset specified: CD45RA-negative fraction. V usage is TRBV4-2 and J usage is TRBJ1-1; the D is unclear. The CDR3 protein is CASSQDYRGVNEAFF. In nucleotides, the CDR3 is TGTGCCAGCAGCCAAGATTACCGAGGCGTCAATGAAGCTTTCTTT.